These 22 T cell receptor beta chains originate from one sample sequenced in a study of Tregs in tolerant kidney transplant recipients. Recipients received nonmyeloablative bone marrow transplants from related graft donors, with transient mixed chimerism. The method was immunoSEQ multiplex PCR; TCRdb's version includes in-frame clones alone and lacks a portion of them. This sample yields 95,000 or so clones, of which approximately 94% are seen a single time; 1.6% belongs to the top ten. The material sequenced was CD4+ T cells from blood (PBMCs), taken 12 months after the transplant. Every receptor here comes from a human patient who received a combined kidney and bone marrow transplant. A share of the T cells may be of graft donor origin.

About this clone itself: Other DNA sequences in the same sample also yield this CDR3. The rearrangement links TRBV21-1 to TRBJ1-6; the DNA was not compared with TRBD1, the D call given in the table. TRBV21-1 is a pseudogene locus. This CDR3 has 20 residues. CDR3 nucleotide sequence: TGTGCCAGCAGCAAAGATCTCAGGGGGCGATCCCCTTTCTATAATTCCCCCCTCCACTTT. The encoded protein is CASSKDLRGRSPFYNSPLHF.

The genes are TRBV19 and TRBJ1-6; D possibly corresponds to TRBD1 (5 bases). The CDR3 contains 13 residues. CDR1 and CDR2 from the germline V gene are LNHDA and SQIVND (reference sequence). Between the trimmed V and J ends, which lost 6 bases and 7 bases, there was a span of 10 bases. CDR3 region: CASRQAPNSPLHF. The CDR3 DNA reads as TGTGCCAGTAGACAGGCCCCAAATTCACCCCTCCACTTT.

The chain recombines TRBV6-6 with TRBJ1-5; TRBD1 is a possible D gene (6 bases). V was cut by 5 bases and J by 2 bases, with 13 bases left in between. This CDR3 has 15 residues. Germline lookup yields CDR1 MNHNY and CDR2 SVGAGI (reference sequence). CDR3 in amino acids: CASSIGTRGNQPQHF. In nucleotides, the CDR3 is TGTGCCAGCAGTATCGGGACAAGGGGCAATCAGCCCCAGCATTTT.

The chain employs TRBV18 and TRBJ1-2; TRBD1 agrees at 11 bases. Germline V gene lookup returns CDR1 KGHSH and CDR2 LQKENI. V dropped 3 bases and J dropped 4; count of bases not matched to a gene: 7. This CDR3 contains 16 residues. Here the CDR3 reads CASSPQPGQGGYGYTF. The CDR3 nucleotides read TGTGCCAGCTCACCTCAACCGGGACAGGGGGGCTATGGCTACACCTTC.

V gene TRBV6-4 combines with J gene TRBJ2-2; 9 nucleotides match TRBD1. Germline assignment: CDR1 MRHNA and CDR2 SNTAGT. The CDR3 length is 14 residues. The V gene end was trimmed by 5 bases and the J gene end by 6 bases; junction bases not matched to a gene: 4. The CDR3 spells CASSTGGWPGELFF. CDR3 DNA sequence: TGTGCCAGCAGTACAGGGGGCTGGCCCGGGGAGCTGTTTTTT.

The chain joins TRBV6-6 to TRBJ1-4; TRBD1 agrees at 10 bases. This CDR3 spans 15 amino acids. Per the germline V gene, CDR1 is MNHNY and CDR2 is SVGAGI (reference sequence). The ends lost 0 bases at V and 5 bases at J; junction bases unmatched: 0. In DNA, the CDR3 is TGTGCCAGCAGTTACTCGGGACAGGGGAATGAAAAACTGTTTTTT. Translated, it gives CASSYSGQGNEKLFF.

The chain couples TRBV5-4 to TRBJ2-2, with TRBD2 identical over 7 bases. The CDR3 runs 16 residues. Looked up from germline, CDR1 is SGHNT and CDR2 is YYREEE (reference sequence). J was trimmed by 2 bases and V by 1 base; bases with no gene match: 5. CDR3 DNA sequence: TGTGCCAGCAGCTTGACCGGGACTACAAACACCGGGGAGCTGTTTTTT. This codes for CASSLTGTTNTGELFF.

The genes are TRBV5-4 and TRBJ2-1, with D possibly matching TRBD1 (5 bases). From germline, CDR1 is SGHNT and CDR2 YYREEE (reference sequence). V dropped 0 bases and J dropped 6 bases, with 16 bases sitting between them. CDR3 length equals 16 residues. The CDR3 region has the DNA TGTGCCAGCAGCTTGGTACAGGCCATAATCTCCAATGAGCAGTTCTTC. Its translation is CASSLVQAIISNEQFF.

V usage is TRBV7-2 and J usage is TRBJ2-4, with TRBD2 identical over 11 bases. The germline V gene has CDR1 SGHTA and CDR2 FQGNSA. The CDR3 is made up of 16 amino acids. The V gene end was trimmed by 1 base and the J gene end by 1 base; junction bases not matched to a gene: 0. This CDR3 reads CASSLGLAGAKNIQYF. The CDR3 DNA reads TGTGCCAGCAGCTTAGGACTAGCGGGGGCCAAAAACATTCAGTACTTC.

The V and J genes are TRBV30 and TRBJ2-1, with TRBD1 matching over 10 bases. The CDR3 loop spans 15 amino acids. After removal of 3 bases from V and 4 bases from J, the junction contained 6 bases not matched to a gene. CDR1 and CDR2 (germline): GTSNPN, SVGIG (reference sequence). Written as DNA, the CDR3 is TGTGCCTGGAGCGTTCTGGGACAGGGGTACAATGAGCAGTTCTTC. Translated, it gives CAWSVLGQGYNEQFF.

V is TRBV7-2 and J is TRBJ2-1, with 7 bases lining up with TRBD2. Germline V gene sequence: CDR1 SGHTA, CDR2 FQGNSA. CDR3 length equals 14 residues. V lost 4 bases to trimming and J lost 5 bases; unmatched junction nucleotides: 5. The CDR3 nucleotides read TGTGCCAGCAGCTCAACCGGGACTAACAATGAGCAGTTCTTC. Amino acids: CASSSTGTNNEQFF.

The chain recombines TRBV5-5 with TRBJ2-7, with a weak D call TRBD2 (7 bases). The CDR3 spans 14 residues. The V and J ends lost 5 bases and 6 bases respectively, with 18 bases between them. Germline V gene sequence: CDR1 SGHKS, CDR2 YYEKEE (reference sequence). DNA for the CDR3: TGTGCCAGCAGGCCTTTGGGGGGGCTCGGCGAGCAGTACTTC. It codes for CASRPLGGLGEQYF.

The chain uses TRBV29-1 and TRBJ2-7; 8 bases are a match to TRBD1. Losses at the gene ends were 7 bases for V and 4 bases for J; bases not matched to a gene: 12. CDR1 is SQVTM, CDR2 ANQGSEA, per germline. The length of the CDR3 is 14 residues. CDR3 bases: TGCAGCGCCGTTTACCGGGACAGGACTTACGAGCAGTACTTC. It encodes CSAVYRDRTYEQYF.

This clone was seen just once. CDR3 nucleotides: TGCGCCAGCAGCCATAGGGAGAGTTCAGGCTACGAGCAGTACTTC. This encodes CASSHRESSGYEQYF. The J gene is TRBJ2-7, the V gene TRBV4-1, with D possibly being TRBD2 (5 bases). Trimming pared 3 bases from V and 3 bases from J, leaving 15 bases between. The CDR3 covers 15 residues. Germline loops: CDR1 MGHRA, CDR2 YSYEKL.

CDR3 sequence reads: CASSLVFSGREYF. CDR3 coding DNA: TGTGCCAGCAGCTTAGTTTTTAGCGGGAGGGAGTACTTC. This chain uses TRBV7-2 with TRBJ2-7; 11 nucleotides agree with TRBD2. From germline, CDR1 is SGHTA and CDR2 FQGNSA. The CDR3 consists of 13 residues. V lost 1 base and J lost 11; bases outside the gene matches: 4.

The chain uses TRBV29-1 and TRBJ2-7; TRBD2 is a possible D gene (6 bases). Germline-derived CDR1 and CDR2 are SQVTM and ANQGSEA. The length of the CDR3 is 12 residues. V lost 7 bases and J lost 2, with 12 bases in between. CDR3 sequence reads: CSAGGGTYEQYF. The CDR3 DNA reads TGCAGCGCCGGTGGCGGGACCTACGAGCAGTACTTC.

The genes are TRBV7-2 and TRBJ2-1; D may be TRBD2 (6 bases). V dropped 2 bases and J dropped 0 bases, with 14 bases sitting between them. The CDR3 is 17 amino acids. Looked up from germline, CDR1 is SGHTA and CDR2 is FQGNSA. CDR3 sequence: CASSLLGGVSSYNEQFF. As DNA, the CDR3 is TGTGCCAGCAGCTTATTGGGCGGGGTAAGCTCCTACAATGAGCAGTTCTTC. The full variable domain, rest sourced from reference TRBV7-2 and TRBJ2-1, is GAGVSQSPSNKVTEKGKDVELRCDPISGHTALYWYRQSLGQGLEFLIYFQGNSAPDKSGLPSDRFSAERTGGSVSTLTIQRTQQEDSAVYLCASSLLGGVSSYNEQFFGPGTRLTVL.

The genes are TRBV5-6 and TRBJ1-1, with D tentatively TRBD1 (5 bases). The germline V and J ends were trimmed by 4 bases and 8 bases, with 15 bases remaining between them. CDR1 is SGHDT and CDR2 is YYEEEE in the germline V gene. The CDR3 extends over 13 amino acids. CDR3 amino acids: CASSPGTRVEAFF. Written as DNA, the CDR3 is TGTGCCAGCAGCCCCGGGACTCGAGTGGAAGCTTTCTTT.

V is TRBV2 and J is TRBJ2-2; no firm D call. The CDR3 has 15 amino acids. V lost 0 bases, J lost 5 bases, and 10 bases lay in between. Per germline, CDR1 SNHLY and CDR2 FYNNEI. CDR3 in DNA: TGTGCCAGCAGTGAAGCCGGAGTGAGGACCGGGGAGCTGTTTTTT. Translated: CASSEAGVRTGELFF.

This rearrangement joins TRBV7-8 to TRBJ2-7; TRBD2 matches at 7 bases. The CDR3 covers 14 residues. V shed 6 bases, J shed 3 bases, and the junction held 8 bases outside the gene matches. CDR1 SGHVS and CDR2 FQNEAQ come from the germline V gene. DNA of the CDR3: TGTGCCAGCAGTCCATTGGCGGGAGACTACGAGCAGTACTTC. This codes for CASSPLAGDYEQYF.

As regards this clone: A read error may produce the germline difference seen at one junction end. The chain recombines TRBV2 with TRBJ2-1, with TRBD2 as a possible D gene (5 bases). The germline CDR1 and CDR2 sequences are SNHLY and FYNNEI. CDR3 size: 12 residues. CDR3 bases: TGTGCCAGCAGTGAAGATAACCCTAGCATCCTCTTC. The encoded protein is CASSEDNPSILF.

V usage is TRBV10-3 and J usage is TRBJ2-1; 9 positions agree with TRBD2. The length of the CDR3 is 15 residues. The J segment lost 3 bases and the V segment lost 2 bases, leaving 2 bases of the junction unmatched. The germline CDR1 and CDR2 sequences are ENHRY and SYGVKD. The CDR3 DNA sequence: TGTGCCATCAGTGAGGGACTAGCGAGCTACAATGAGCAGTTCTTC. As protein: CAISEGLASYNEQFF.